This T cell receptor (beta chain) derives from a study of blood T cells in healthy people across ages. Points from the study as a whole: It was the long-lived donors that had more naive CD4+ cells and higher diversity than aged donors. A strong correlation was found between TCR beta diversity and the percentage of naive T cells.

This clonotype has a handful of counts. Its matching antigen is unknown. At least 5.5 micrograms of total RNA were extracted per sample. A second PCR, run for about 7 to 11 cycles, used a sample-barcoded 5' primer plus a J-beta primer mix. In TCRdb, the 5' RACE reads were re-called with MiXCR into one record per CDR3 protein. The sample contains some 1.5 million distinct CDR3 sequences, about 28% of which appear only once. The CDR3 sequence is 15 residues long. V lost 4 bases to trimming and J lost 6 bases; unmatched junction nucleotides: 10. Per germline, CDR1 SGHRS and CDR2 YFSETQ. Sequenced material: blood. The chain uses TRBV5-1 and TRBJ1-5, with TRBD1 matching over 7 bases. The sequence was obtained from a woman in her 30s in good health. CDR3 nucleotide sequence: TGCGCCAGCAGCGCGACAGGGAAGGGTAGTCAGCCCCAGCATTTT. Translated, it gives CASSATGKGSQPQHF.